These T cell receptor beta chains were read from a single sample in a study of technical replicates of blood from a handful of donors. Here immunoSEQ multiplex PCR was the method, and the copy in TCRdb shows in-frame clones only, minus some. This table holds more than 55,000 clones, 80% to 95% found once. The sequencing input was PBMCs. Receptors originate from a human donor in good health. Some clones in this sample may be carry-over from other donors' samples. The CDR3 runs from the conserved cysteine through the conserved F or W. A D gene is named only where the DNA matches it firmly. Some rows have no size entry. The others give once, few or many, or a class for an expanded clone.

TRBJ2-7 TRBV11-1 NA NA TGTGCCAGCAGCATAGAGTGGGGCAGCGGGCCATACGAGCAGTACTTC CASSIEWGSGPYEQYF
TRBJ2-2 TRBV5-1 NA NA TGCGCCAGCAGCTCGGGGAACACCGGGGAGCTGTTTTTT CASSSGNTGELFF
TRBJ1-5 TRBV7-6 NA NA TGTGCCAGCAGCTTTCGGGGAGGGGATCAGCCCCAGCATTTT CASSFRGGDQPQHF
TRBJ1-5 TRBV4-1 NA TRBD1 TGCGCCAGCAGCCAAGAACCCCAGGGGGCGTTCAGTCAGCCCCAGCATTTT CASSQEPQGAFSQPQHF
TRBJ2-1 TRBV7-3 NA TRBD2 TGTGCCAGCAGCCCAGGTCGCGGGGGGAACTATGAGCAGTTCTTC CASSPGRGGNYEQFF
TRBJ2-7 TRBV7-9 NA NA TGTGCCAGCAGCTTAAGACAGAAATACGAGCAGTACTTC CASSLRQKYEQYF
TRBJ1-1 TRBV2 NA TRBD1 TGTGCCAGCAGGGGACAGGGATTAGGTACTGAAGCTTTCTTT CASRGQGLGTEAFF
TRBJ1-2 TRBV7-9 NA TRBD1 TGTGCCAGCAGCTTAGGGACAGGGCATGGCTACACCTTC CASSLGTGHGYTF
TRBJ1-1 TRBV10-3 NA NA TGTGCCATCAGTGAGTCGAGCGGCGGTCCCACTGAAGCTTTCTTT CAISESSGGPTEAFF
TRBJ2-5 TRBV25-1 NA TRBD2 TGTGCCAGCAGTGAGACTAGCGGAGGGGAGACCCAGTACTTC CASSETSGGETQYF
TRBJ1-5 TRBV5-1 NA NA TGCGCCAGCAGCACCTCAGGGGCGAGCAATCAGCCCCAGCATTTT CASSTSGASNQPQHF
TRBJ2-3 TRBV10-3 NA TRBD2 TGTGCCATCATTAAAGACCCAAGCGGGGCAGATACGCAGTATTTT CAIIKDPSGADTQYF
TRBJ2-2 TRBV4-1 NA TRBD2 TGCGCCAGCAGCAGGGCTAGCGGGGGGCGGAACACCGGGGAGCTGTTTTTT CASSRASGGRNTGELFF
TRBJ2-7 TRBV15 NA TRBD1 TGTGCCACCAGCAGAGGGGGGACAGGGGTCCACGAGCAGTACTTC CATSRGGTGVHEQYF
TRBJ2-7 TRBV2 NA NA TGTGCCAGCAGTGAATCGCCGCGTTACGAGCAGTACTTC CASSESPRYEQYF
TRBJ1-3 TRBV4-2 NA NA TGTGCCAGCAGCCATGCCGACCGAGGCTCTGGAAACACCATATATTTT CASSHADRGSGNTIYF
TRBJ2-7 TRBV19 NA NA TGTGCCAGTAGTGGAGGACCCAATTACGAGCAGTACTTC CASSGGPNYEQYF
TRBJ2-7 TRBV7-9 NA TRBD1 TGTGCCAGCAGCCGTAGGGACAGCCCCTACGAGCAGTACTTC CASSRRDSPYEQYF
TRBJ1-1 TRBV19 NA TRBD1 TGTGCCAGTAGAGACAGGGACACAAGAGCTTTCTTT CASRDRDTRAFF
TRBJ2-4 TRBV11-2 NA TRBD1 TGTGCCAGCAGCCAGGGACAGCAAAACATTCAGTACTTC CASSQGQQNIQYF
TRBJ2-1 TRBV7-9 few NA TGTGCCAGCAGCCCTAGGTTGATGGCGGGTGACGGTGAGCAGTTCTTC CASSPRLMAGDGEQFF
TRBJ1-2 TRBV18 NA TRBD1 TGTGCCAGCTCACCAGGGACAGGGGCTAACTATGGCTACACCTTC CASSPGTGANYGYTF
TRBJ2-7 TRBV30 NA TRBD1 TGTGCCTGGAGTACCCCAGGGGGCCTCAACGAGCAGTACTTC CAWSTPGGLNEQYF
TRBJ1-1 TRBV4-2 NA TRBD1 TGTGCCAGCAGCCAACCGTACTGGGACAGTACTATGAACACTGAAGCTTTCTTT CASSQPYWDSTMNTEAFF
TRBJ1-2 TRBV4-1 NA NA TGCGCCAGCAGCACTCACGTACCTTCCCAAAGGTGGCAGGGGAGCGGCTACACCTTC CASSTHVPSQRWQGSGYTF